This T cell receptor (beta chain) was captured by sequencing in a study of T cell changes during pregnancy in multiple sclerosis. Here immunoSEQ multiplex PCR was the method, and the copy in TCRdb shows in-frame clones only, minus some. The data contain over 45,000 clones, roughly nine tenths of them singletons. Sequencing was performed on CD4+ T cells from peripheral blood mononuclear cells, taken in the third trimester of pregnancy. The receptor comes from a female donor with multiple sclerosis, enrolled in a pregnancy study.

In DNA form, the CDR3 reads TGTGCCAGCAGTCCCGGGACAGCAACCTACGAGCAGTACTTC. This encodes CASSPGTATYEQYF. The chain is built from TRBV27 and TRBJ2-7, with 7 bases fitting TRBD1. The CDR3 is 14 residues long. After removal of 5 bases from V and 2 bases from J, the junction contained 6 bases not matched to a gene. Germline V gene sequence: CDR1 MNHEY, CDR2 SMNVEV (reference sequence).